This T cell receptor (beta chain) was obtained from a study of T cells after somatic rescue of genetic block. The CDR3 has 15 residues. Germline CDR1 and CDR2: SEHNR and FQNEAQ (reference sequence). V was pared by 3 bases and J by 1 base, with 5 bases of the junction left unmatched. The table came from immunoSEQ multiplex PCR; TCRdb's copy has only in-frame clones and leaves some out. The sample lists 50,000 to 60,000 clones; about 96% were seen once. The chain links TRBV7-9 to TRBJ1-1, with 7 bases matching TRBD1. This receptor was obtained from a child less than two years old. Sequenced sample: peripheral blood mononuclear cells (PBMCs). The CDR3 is CASSLARDRNTEAFF. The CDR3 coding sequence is TGTGCCAGCAGCTTGGCCAGGGACAGGAACACTGAAGCTTTCTTT.